The rows below give T cell receptor beta chains drawn from one sample of a study of blood T cell repertoires in COVID-19. Profiling relied on immunoSEQ multiplex PCR, and the TCRdb table lists in-frame clones only, not all of them. The data show 250,000 to 350,000 clones, over 75% seen once. The sequenced sample consisted of peripheral blood. These TCRs come from a woman aged 60-75 years with acute or convalescent COVID-19. Both conserved end residues are part of each CDR3. Each record gives: D gene, clone size, V gene, J gene, CDR3 DNA, CDR3 protein. A D gene is named only where the DNA matches it firmly. Clone size is shown for a subset of rows, as once, few, many or a class of expanded clone.

TRBD1,.,TRBV7-3,TRBJ1-1,TGTGCCAGCAGCCCAGGGGGTCGGAACACTGAAGCTTTCTTT,CASSPGGRNTEAFF
.,.,TRBV5-8,TRBJ2-1,TGTGCCAGCAGCTTGGCAGGGGATAGTTCCTACAATGAGCAGTTCTTC,CASSLAGDSSYNEQFF
.,.,TRBV29-1,TRBJ1-2,TGCAGGGGTGGGGGCGACTATGGCTACACCTTC,CRGGGDYGYTF
.,.,TRBV15,TRBJ1-2,TGTGCCACCAGCAGGGGAGACCTCCTCGGAATTGACGGCTACACCTTC,CATSRGDLLGIDGYTF
TRBD1,.,TRBV24-1,TRBJ2-2,TGTGCCACCAGTGACACACGGACAGGGGGCGCGGGCACCGGGGAGCTGTTTTTT,CATSDTRTGGAGTGELFF
.,.,TRBV6-5,TRBJ1-1,TGTGCCAGCAGTTTCGTCATGAACGGGGTGAACACTGAAGCTTTCTTT,CASSFVMNGVNTEAFF
TRBD2,.,TRBV5-1,TRBJ2-4,TGCGCCAGCAGCCCGCGGGGGGGCGGGAACATTCAGTACTTC,CASSPRGGGNIQYF
TRBD1,.,TRBV5-5,TRBJ2-3,TGTGCCAGCAGCTCCCGGACAGGTACAGATACGCAGTATTTT,CASSSRTGTDTQYF
TRBD2,.,TRBV6-4,TRBJ2-1,TGTGCCAGCAGTGATAGCGGGAGGGCTAATGAGCAGTTCTTC,CASSDSGRANEQFF
.,once,TRBV3-1/TRBV3-2,TRBJ2-5,TGTGCCAGCAGCCAGTTGGGGAATAGGGGGACCCAGTACTTC,CASSQLGNRGTQYF